Shown below are 13 T cell receptor beta chains from a single sample sequenced in a study of blood T cell repertoires in COVID-19. Profiled with immunoSEQ multiplex PCR; TCRdb holds only in-frame clones, not every one. This table holds fewer than 250,000 clones, around 76% found once. Sequences were obtained from peripheral blood. These receptors were taken from a woman aged 60-75 years with COVID-19, enrolled during active disease.

In nucleotides, the CDR3 is TGTGCCAGCAGCCTAGGGACTAGCGGGATGGGGCATGAGCAGTTCTTC. Encoded protein: CASSLGTSGMGHEQFF. This sequence joins TRBV5-4 and TRBJ2-1, with 13 bases lining up with TRBD2. CDR1 and CDR2 (germline): SGHNT, YYREEE (reference sequence). This CDR3 is 16 amino acids long. After removal of 4 bases from V and 8 bases from J, the junction contained 9 bases not matched to a gene.

The chain couples TRBV10-3 to TRBJ2-7; perhaps TRBD1 as D (6 bases). Germline-derived CDR1 and CDR2 are ENHRY and SYGVKD. There are 14 residues in the CDR3. V was cut by 7 bases and J by 6 bases, with 19 bases left in between. This chain's CDR3 is CAINSKGGLVEQYF. The CDR3 coding sequence is TGTGCCATCAATTCTAAAGGGGGTTTGGTCGAGCAGTACTTC.

This chain joins TRBV28 and TRBJ1-6, with 7 positions matching TRBD1. Per germline, CDR1 MDHEN and CDR2 SYDVKM. This CDR3 has 16 residues. J was trimmed by 5 bases and V by 6 bases; bases with no gene match: 10. The chain's CDR3 is CASSQVRGLDNSPLHF. The CDR3 DNA follows: TGTGCCAGCAGCCAGGTTAGGGGGCTCGATAATTCACCCCTCCACTTT.

V is TRBV5-3 and J is TRBJ1-2; 9 bases map to TRBD1. TRBV5-3 is an ORF for which the function is uncertain. The V segment lost 2 bases and the J segment 5 bases; nucleotides outside the gene matches: 10. The CDR3 sequence is 16 residues long. CDR3 in DNA: TGTGCCAGAAGCTTAGGACAGGGGAAAGTTAGTTATGGCTACACCTTC. It codes for CARSLGQGKVSYGYTF.

The CDR3: CASSSPGLAGGITYNEQFF. For the CDR3, the DNA is TGTGCCAGCAGTTCCCCAGGACTAGCGGGGGGGATTACCTACAATGAGCAGTTCTTC. The gene calls are TRBV6-2 or TRBV6-3 and TRBJ2-1, with 15 bases fitting TRBD2. V was pared by 4 bases and J by 2 bases, with 9 bases of the junction left unmatched. There are 19 residues in the CDR3. The germline gives CDR1 MNHEY, CDR2 SVGEGT.

The chain links TRBV11-2 to TRBJ1-6; 10 bases match TRBD1. The V segment lost 5 bases and the J segment 10 bases; nucleotides outside the gene matches: 8. Germline CDR1 SGHAT, CDR2 FQNNGV. The CDR3 extends over 15 amino acids. The DNA for the CDR3 is TGTGCCAGCAGCCACAGGGGGACAGGGGACTCACCCCTCCACTTT. Encoded protein: CASSHRGTGDSPLHF.

The chain combines TRBV10-3 with TRBJ2-3; D remains unclear. Trimming took off 10 bases at V and 1 base at J, with 12 bases between the two ends. The CDR3 runs to 13 residues. Germline CDR1 ENHRY, CDR2 SYGVKD. The CDR3 bases are TGTGCCACGGTCCCCGCGGGCACAGATACGCAGTATTTT. Translating it yields CATVPAGTDTQYF.

The chain uses TRBV20-1 and TRBJ1-5, with D unclear. Germline V gene lookup returns CDR1 DFQATT and CDR2 SNEGSKA (reference sequence). The CDR3 has 15 amino acids. Deletions cut 3 bases from V and 0 bases from J, with 12 bases between. CDR3 region: CSASPVLNSNQPQHF. CDR3 sequence (DNA): TGCAGTGCTAGTCCGGTTTTGAATAGCAATCAGCCCCAGCATTTT.

The chain has TRBV15 and TRBJ1-1, with D possibly TRBD1 on 5 matching bases. The germline V and J ends were trimmed by 9 bases and 1 base, with 12 bases remaining between them. The germline CDR1 and CDR2 sequences are LNHNV and YYDKDF (reference sequence). This CDR3 has 13 residues. The CDR3 reads CATRGSWNTEAFF. CDR3 bases: TGTGCCACTCGGGGGTCTTGGAACACTGAAGCTTTCTTT.

Remarks on this clone: A read error may produce the germline difference seen at one junction end. This chain uses TRBV7-2 with TRBJ1-6; a possible D gene is TRBD1 (5 bases). The CDR3 is 13 residues long. Germline V gene lookup returns CDR1 SGHTA and CDR2 FQGNSA. The CDR3 region has the DNA TGTGCCAGCAGCTCCATGGGGGGGACCGAACCCCGTTTT. Translating it yields CASSSMGGTEPRF.

This clone came up a few times. The rearrangement uses TRBV6-4 and TRBJ2-5, with D maybe TRBD1 (5 bases). Germline V gene sequence: CDR1 MRHNA, CDR2 SNTAGT. This CDR3 is built from 13 residues. The ends were cut back, 5 bases at V and 7 bases at J, with 14 bases in the middle. CDR3 DNA: TGTGCCAGCAGTCAGGACCAGCAGGGGACCCAGTACTTC. This codes for CASSQDQQGTQYF.

The V call is TRBV5-1, the J call TRBJ2-7; D may be TRBD2 (6 bases). Germline CDR1 is SGHRS and CDR2 is YFSETQ. Trimming pared 7 bases from V and 2 bases from J, leaving 16 bases between. CDR3 length: 14 residues. The chain's CDR3 is CASSEGQPAYEQYF. CDR3 in DNA: TGCGCCAGCTCGGAGGGCCAGCCAGCCTACGAGCAGTACTTC.

This chain links TRBV5-1 with TRBJ2-7; TRBD2 agrees at 15 bases. Germline assignment: CDR1 SGHRS and CDR2 YFSETQ. The CDR3 length is 15 residues. The V and J ends lost 4 bases and 3 bases, in that order; junction bases with no gene match: 2. CDR3 nucleotide sequence: TGCGCCAGCAGCCGGACTAGCGGGGGGGACTACGAGCAGTACGTC. Amino acid sequence: CASSRTSGGDYEQYV.